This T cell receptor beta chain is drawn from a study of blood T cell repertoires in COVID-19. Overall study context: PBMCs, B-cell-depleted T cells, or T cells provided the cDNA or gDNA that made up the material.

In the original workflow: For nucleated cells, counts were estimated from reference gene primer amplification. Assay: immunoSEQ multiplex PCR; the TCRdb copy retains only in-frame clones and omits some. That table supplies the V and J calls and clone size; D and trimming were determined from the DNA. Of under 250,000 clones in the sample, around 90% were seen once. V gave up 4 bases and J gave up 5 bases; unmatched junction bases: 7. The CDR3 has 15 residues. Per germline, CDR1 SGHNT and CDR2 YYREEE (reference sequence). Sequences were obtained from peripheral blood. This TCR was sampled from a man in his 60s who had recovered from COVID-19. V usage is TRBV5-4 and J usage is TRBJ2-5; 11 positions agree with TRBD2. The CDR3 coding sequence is TGTGCCAGCAGCCTCAGACTAGCGGGGATGGAGACCCAGTACTTC. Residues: CASSLRLAGMETQYF.